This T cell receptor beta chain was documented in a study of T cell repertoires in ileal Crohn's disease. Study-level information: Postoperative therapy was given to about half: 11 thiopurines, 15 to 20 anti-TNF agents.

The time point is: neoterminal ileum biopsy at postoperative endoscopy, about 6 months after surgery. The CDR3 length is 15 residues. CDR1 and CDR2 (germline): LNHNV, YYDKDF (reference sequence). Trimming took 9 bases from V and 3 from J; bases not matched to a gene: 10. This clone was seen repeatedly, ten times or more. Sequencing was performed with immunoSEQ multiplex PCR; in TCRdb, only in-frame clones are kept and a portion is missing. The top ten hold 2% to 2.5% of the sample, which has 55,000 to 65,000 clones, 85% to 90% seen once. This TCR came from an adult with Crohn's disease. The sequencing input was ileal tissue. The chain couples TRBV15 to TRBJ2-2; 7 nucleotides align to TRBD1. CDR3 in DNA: TGTGCCACAAGAACAGGGGATGCGGACACCGGGGAGCTGTTTTTT. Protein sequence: CATRTGDADTGELFF. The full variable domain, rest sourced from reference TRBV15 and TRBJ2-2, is DAMVIQNPRYQVTQFGKPVTLSCSQTLNHNVMYWYQQKSSQAPKLLFHYYDKDFNNEADTPDNFQSRRPNTSFCFLDIRSPGLGDTAMYLCATRTGDADTGELFFGEGSRLTVL.